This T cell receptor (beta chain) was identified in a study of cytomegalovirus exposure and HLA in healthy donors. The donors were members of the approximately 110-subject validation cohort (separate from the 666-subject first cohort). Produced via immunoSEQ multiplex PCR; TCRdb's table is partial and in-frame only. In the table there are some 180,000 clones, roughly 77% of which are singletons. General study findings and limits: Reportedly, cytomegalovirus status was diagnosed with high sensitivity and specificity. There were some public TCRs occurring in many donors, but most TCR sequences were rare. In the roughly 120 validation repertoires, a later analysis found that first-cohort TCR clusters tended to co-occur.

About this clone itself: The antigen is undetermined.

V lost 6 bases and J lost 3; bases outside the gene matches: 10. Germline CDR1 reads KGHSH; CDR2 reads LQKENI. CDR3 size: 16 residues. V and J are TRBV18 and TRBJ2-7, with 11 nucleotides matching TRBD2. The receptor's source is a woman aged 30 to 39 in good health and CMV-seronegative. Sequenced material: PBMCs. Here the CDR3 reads CASSGQLAGDFYEQYF. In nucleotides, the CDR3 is TGTGCCAGCTCGGGACAACTAGCGGGAGATTTCTACGAGCAGTACTTC.